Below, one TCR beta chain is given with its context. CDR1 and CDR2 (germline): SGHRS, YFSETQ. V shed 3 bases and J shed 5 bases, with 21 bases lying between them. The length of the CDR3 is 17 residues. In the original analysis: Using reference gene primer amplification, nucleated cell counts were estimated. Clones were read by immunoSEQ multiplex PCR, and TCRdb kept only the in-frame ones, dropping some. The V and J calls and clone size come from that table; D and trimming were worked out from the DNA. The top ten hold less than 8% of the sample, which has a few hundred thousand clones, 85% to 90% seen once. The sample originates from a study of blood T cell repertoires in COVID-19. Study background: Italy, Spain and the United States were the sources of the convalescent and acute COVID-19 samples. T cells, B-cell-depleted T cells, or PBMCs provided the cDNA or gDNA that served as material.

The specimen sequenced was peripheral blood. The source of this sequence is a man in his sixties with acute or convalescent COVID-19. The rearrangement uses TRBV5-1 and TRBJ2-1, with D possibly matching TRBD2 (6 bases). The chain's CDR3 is CASSYYPRSGLNNEQFF. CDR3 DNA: TGCGCCAGCAGCTACTATCCCCGATCGGGACTCAACAATGAGCAGTTCTTC.